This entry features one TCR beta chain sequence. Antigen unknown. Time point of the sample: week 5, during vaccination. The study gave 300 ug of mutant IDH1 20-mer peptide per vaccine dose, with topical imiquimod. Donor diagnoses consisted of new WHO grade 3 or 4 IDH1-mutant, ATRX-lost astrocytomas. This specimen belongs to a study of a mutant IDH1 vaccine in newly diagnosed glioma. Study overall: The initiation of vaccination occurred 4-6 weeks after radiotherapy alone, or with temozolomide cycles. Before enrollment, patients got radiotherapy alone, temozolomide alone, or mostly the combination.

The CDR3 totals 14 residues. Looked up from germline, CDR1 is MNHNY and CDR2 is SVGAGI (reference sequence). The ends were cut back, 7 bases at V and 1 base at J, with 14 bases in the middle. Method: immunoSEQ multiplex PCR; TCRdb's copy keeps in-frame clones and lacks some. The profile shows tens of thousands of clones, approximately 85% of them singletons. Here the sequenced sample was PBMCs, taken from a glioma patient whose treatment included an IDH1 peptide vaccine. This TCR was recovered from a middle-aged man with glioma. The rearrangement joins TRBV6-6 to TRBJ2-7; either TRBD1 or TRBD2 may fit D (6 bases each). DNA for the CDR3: TGTGCCAGCAAGGGGCAGGGGACTTCCTACGAGCAGTACTTC. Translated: CASKGQGTSYEQYF.